The 16 T cell receptor beta chains given below trace back to one sample, sequenced in a study of cytomegalovirus exposure and HLA in healthy donors. The data were produced by immunoSEQ multiplex PCR, yet TCRdb's version contains in-frame clones alone and is incomplete. The sample records 55,000 to 75,000 clones, 94% being singletons. Sequencing input: PBMCs. All receptors derive from a man younger than 30 in good health and CMV-seropositive.

The chain has TRBV5-6 and TRBJ2-5; tentatively, D is TRBD1 (5 bases). The germline V gene has CDR1 SGHDT and CDR2 YYEEEE. Trimming shortened V by 0 bases and J by 5 bases, and 8 bases separated the two germline ends. The CDR3 length is 13 residues. CDR3 sequence reads: CASSLARVETQYF. CDR3 nucleotide sequence: TGTGCCAGCAGCTTGGCCAGGGTTGAGACCCAGTACTTC.

The J gene is TRBJ2-3, the V gene TRBV4-1, with TRBD1 identical over 7 bases. The CDR3 has 18 residues. The germline V gene has CDR1 MGHRA and CDR2 YSYEKL. The junction had 11 bases not matched to a gene; V was cut back by 0 bases and J by 2 bases. The CDR3 nucleotides are TGCGCCAGCAGCCAAGATCCGGGGACAGAGTCTTACACAGATACGCAGTATTTT. Amino acid sequence: CASSQDPGTESYTDTQYF.

The chain links TRBV7-2 to TRBJ2-5; 8 positions match TRBD1. This CDR3 has 16 amino acids. The ends lost 1 base at V and 5 bases at J; junction bases unmatched: 9. Germline V gene lookup returns CDR1 SGHTA and CDR2 FQGNSA. CDR3 sequence reads: CASSLVWAGGSETQYF. As DNA, the CDR3 is TGTGCCAGCAGCTTAGTCTGGGCAGGGGGCTCGGAGACCCAGTACTTC. The whole variable domain, remainder taken from reference TRBV7-2 and TRBJ2-5, is GAGVSQSPSNKVTEKGKDVELRCDPISGHTALYWYRQSLGQGLEFLIYFQGNSAPDKSGLPSDRFSAERTGGSVSTLTIQRTQQEDSAVYLCASSLVWAGGSETQYFGPGTRLLVL.

CDR3 bases: TGTGCCAGCAGCTCAGTGAAGGGGGAGATTTATGGCTACACCTTC. It translates to CASSSVKGEIYGYTF. The rearrangement joins TRBV11-2 to TRBJ1-2; D may be TRBD1 (6 bases). Germline assignment: CDR1 SGHAT and CDR2 FQNNGV. The CDR3 covers 15 residues. The V and J ends lost 4 bases and 5 bases respectively, with 17 bases between them.

The rearrangement links TRBV7-8 to TRBJ2-1; TRBD2 is a possible D gene (6 bases). The CDR3 runs to 13 residues. V was trimmed by 3 bases and J by 10 bases, leaving 13 bases between them. Germline CDR1 and CDR2: SGHVS and FQNEAQ. CDR3 DNA sequence: TGTGCCAGCAGCTTCATGGACTATTCGGAGCAGTTCTTC. Amino acid sequence: CASSFMDYSEQFF.

The chain recombines TRBV18 with TRBJ1-1; no reliable D call. This CDR3 has 13 residues. The ends were cut back, 6 bases at V and 3 bases at J, with 11 bases in the middle. Per the germline V gene, CDR1 is KGHSH and CDR2 is LQKENI. CDR3 coding DNA: TGTGCCAGCTCGATCCACGAGGACACTGAAGCTTTCTTT. As protein: CASSIHEDTEAFF.

V usage is TRBV10-3 and J usage is TRBJ2-7; D call uncertain. CDR3 length: 14 residues. CDR1 ENHRY and CDR2 SYGVKD come from the germline V gene. V lost 2 bases and J lost 1, with 9 bases in between. CDR3 region: CAISETDISYEQYF. The CDR3 DNA follows: TGTGCCATCAGTGAGACAGACATTTCCTACGAGCAGTACTTC.

CDR3: CASSRDRGFEGYTF. The DNA for the CDR3 is TGTGCCAGCAGCCGGGACAGGGGATTTGAGGGCTACACCTTC. The chain combines TRBV9 with TRBJ1-2; 10 bases line up with TRBD1. Germline trimming cut 4 bases from V and 8 bases from J; bases unmatched to any gene: 8. The CDR3 has 14 amino acids. The V gene's germline CDR1 is SGDLS and CDR2 YYNGEE.

This clone was seen just once. The rearrangement uses TRBV7-9 and TRBJ2-7; 7 positions match TRBD1. V shed 1 base, J shed 6 bases, and the junction held 9 bases outside the gene matches. CDR3 length: 15 residues. The germline CDR1 and CDR2 sequences are SEHNR and FQNEAQ (reference sequence). DNA of the CDR3: TGTGCCAGCAGCTTAGAAAGGGGACAGCGAGGCGAGCAGTACTTC. Its translation: CASSLERGQRGEQYF.

This chain joins TRBV7-9 and TRBJ2-7, with TRBD1 matching 8 bases. The germline CDR1 and CDR2 sequences are SEHNR and FQNEAQ (reference sequence). CDR3 length: 15 residues. V lost 5 bases to trimming and J lost 5 bases; unmatched junction nucleotides: 11. The CDR3 DNA reads as TGTGCCAGCAGCGAGCCTCAGGGGGCGATCGACGAGCAGTACTTC. It codes for CASSEPQGAIDEQYF.

The gene calls are TRBV6-5 and TRBJ1-2, with D possibly being TRBD1 (5 bases). The CDR3 length is 15 residues. Per germline, CDR1 MNHEY and CDR2 SVGAGI. V lost 6 bases and J lost 3, with 17 bases in between. The CDR3 DNA reads as TGTGCCAGCAGGACCTTACAGGCATCTCACTATGGCTACACCTTC. Amino acid sequence: CASRTLQASHYGYTF.

The chain recombines TRBV5-1 with TRBJ2-1, with a possible D match to TRBD2 (7 bases). The germline V and J ends were trimmed by 7 bases and 8 bases, with 25 bases remaining between them. The length of the CDR3 is 16 residues. Per the germline V gene, CDR1 is SGHRS and CDR2 is YFSETQ. The CDR3 bases are TGCGCCAGCCATCAAGGGCTAGCGGCTGGGGGGCATGAGCAGTTCTTC. Its protein is CASHQGLAAGGHEQFF.

V is TRBV4-2 and J is TRBJ2-3, with a weak D call TRBD2 (5 bases). Germline-derived CDR1 and CDR2 are LGHNA and YNFKEQ. The CDR3 spans 17 residues. V was clipped by 2 bases and J by 1 base, with 16 bases between them. CDR3 in DNA: TGTGCCAGCAGCCAAACCTTGGCGGGTCCTCGCACAGATACGCAGTATTTT. Its translation is CASSQTLAGPRTDTQYF.

The rearrangement links TRBV15 to TRBJ2-3; a possible D gene is TRBD2 (5 bases). V lost 8 bases and J lost 2, with 14 bases in between. The CDR3 contains 14 residues. Germline values: CDR1 LNHNV, CDR2 YYDKDF (reference sequence). The CDR3 loop reads CATQRGSNTDTQYF. CDR3 nucleotide sequence: TGTGCCACCCAGAGAGGGAGTAACACAGATACGCAGTATTTT.

The J gene is TRBJ2-5, the V gene TRBV10-3; TRBD1 matches at 9 bases. The better agreement between TRBJ2-7 and the DNA end casts doubt on the J call. The CDR3 runs to 13 residues. CDR1 is ENHRY, CDR2 SYGVKD, per germline. The CDR3 protein is CAISPTGGYEQYF. The CDR3, as DNA: TGTGCCATCAGTCCGACAGGGGGCTACGAGCAGTACTTC.

The J gene is TRBJ1-5, the V gene TRBV11-2; TRBD1 might be the D (6 bases). Germline V gene data show CDR1 as SGHAT and CDR2 as FQNNGV. The CDR3 runs to 16 residues. V was pared by 4 bases and J by 3 bases, with 16 bases between. The chain's CDR3 is CASSSTTGIFNQPQHF. CDR3 nucleotides: TGTGCCAGCAGCTCAACCACAGGGATCTTCAATCAGCCCCAGCATTTT. Full variable domain (remainder filled in from reference TRBV11-2 and TRBJ1-5): EAGVAQSPRYKIIEKRQSVAFWCNPISGHATLYWYQQILGQGPKLLIQFQNNGVVDDSQLPKDRFSAERLKGVDSTLKIQPAKLEDSAVYLCASSSTTGIFNQPQHFGDGTRLSIL.